This T cell receptor (beta chain) was identified in a study of T cell repertoires in cytomegalovirus infection. Findings and caveats of the study: Totalled public TCR beta family frequency picked out people who carried CMV plus the relevant HLA.

V lost 9 bases to trimming and J lost 3 bases; unmatched junction nucleotides: 7. The CDR3 is made up of 14 amino acids. Germline V gene lookup returns CDR1 SGHTA and CDR2 FQGNSA. TCRdb recomputed calls from the reads with MiXCR, one row per CDR3 protein. The table shows some 700,000 distinct CDR3 sequences, with around 32% occurring only once. This clonotype was counted many times. Its target is not known. This rearrangement joins TRBV7-2 to TRBJ1-1; 10 positions agree with TRBD1. The receptor comes from a human donor in good health (CMV status not recorded). Some clones in this sample may be carry-over from other donors' samples. This sample comprised cultured PBMCs, obtained from culture after CMV antigen stimulation. The DNA of the CDR3 is TGTGCCAGGAACCCCGGGACAGGGGACACTGAAGCTTTCTTT. Translation gives CARNPGTGDTEAFF.